A single sample is the source of the 27 T cell receptor beta chains below, sequenced in a study of cytomegalovirus exposure and HLA in healthy donors. 13 Jbeta primers and 60 Vbeta primers were used for the PCR. Assay used: immunoSEQ multiplex PCR; TCRdb lists only in-frame clones, some missing. The table records tens of thousands of clones, roughly 79% of them present only once. The sample comprised PBMCs. These receptors all come from a woman younger than 45 in good health and CMV-seronegative.

CDR3 sequence (DNA): TGTGCCAGCAGCAGACCGGGACAGGGGATCTACACCTTC. It translates to CASSRPGQGIYTF. J is TRBJ1-2 and V is TRBV5-4, with 10 nucleotides matching TRBD1. J was trimmed by 10 bases and V by 4 bases; bases with no gene match: 7. The CDR3 length is 13 residues. Germline V gene sequence: CDR1 SGHNT, CDR2 YYREEE (reference sequence). The full variable domain, in which reference TRBV5-4 and TRBJ1-2 provide the parts outside the CDR3, is ETGVTQSPTHLIKTRGQQVTLRCSSQSGHNTVSWYQQALGQGPQFIFQYYREEENGRGNFPPRFSGLQFPNYSSELNVNALELDDSALYLCASSRPGQGIYTFGSGTRLTVV.

The V gene is TRBV5-1, the J gene TRBJ1-1, with a possible D match to TRBD1 (6 bases). V dropped 0 bases and J dropped 0 bases, with 9 bases sitting between them. Germline values: CDR1 SGHRS, CDR2 YFSETQ. This CDR3 is 15 amino acids long. CDR3 coding DNA: TGCGCCAGCAGCTTGGAGGGGGTAATGAACACTGAAGCTTTCTTT. Amino acids: CASSLEGVMNTEAFF.

This clone appeared a single time. The chain is built from TRBV4-2 and TRBJ2-1, with 12 nucleotides matching TRBD2. Trimming at V came to 5 bases and at J to 9 bases, leaving 2 bases not matched to a gene. Germline V CDR1 and CDR2: LGHNA, YNFKEQ. This CDR3 contains 13 residues. The CDR3 region has the DNA TGTGCCAGCAGCAGGACTAGCGGGATTGAGCAGTTCTTC. This codes for CASSRTSGIEQFF.

The chain uses TRBV9 and TRBJ1-1; a possible D gene is TRBD1 (5 bases). In germline, CDR1 is SGDLS, CDR2 YYNGEE. The CDR3 totals 14 residues. V lost 0 bases to trimming and J lost 3 bases, with 9 bases between them. The CDR3 coding sequence is TGTGCCAGCAGCGTAGCTCCGGGGGACACTGAAGCTTTCTTT. The encoded protein is CASSVAPGDTEAFF.

CDR3: CASSPASGTAGYEQYF. The CDR3 DNA follows: TGCGCCAGCAGCCCCGCTTCTGGGACAGCCGGTTACGAGCAGTACTTC. V and J are TRBV4-1 and TRBJ2-7, with 7 positions matching TRBD1. The CDR3 length is 16 residues. Trimming cost V 4 bases and J 4 bases; bases outside gene matches: 13. Germline loops: CDR1 MGHRA, CDR2 YSYEKL.

The chain joins TRBV6-5 to TRBJ2-6; the D is unclear. Germline lookup yields CDR1 MNHEY and CDR2 SVGAGI. Trimming shortened V by 7 bases and J by 4 bases, and 11 bases separated the two germline ends. The CDR3 has 14 residues. The CDR3 loop is CASTPLSGANVLTF. Written as DNA, the CDR3 is TGTGCCAGCACCCCCCTCTCGGGGGCCAACGTCCTGACTTTC.

The chain uses TRBV29-1 and TRBJ1-5; D is ambiguous. V was trimmed by 4 bases and J by 0 bases, leaving 10 bases between them. CDR3 length: 14 residues. Germline CDR1 SQVTM, CDR2 ANQGSEA. The CDR3, as DNA: TGCAGCGTTGCTTCCGGGATTAGCAATCAGCCCCAGCATTTT. It specifies CSVASGISNQPQHF. Variable domain in full (rest from reference TRBV29-1 and TRBJ1-5): SAVISQKPSRDICQRGTSLTIQCQVDSQVTMMFWYRQQPGQSLTLIATANQGSEATYESGFVIDKFPISRPNLTFSTLTVSNMSPEDSSIYLCSVASGISNQPQHFGDGTRLSIL.

This chain links TRBV6-1 with TRBJ2-3; 9 bases map to TRBD2. The germline V gene encodes CDR1 MNHNS and CDR2 SASEGT. With 6 bases clipped from V and 4 bases from J, the junction kept 8 bases outside the gene matches. This CDR3 spans 15 amino acids. The CDR3 here is CASSGIAGVADTQYF. The CDR3 DNA reads TGTGCCAGCAGCGGAATAGCGGGAGTTGCAGATACGCAGTATTTT.

The genes are TRBV6-5 and TRBJ1-1; 10 nucleotides align to TRBD1. J was trimmed by 1 base and V by 2 bases; bases with no gene match: 1. There are 15 residues in the CDR3. The germline gives CDR1 MNHEY, CDR2 SVGAGI. The CDR3 DNA is TGTGCCAGCAGTTACCGGACAGGGGGGAACACTGAAGCTTTCTTT. Translation: CASSYRTGGNTEAFF.

V gene TRBV7-9 combines with J gene TRBJ2-5, with 7 bases identical to TRBD2. This CDR3 spans 14 amino acids. Germline CDR1 reads SEHNR; CDR2 reads FQNEAQ (reference sequence). Unmatched junction bases numbered 5, after V lost 6 bases and J lost 1 base. The CDR3 is CASRPGTTQETQYF. Here the CDR3 DNA reads TGTGCCAGCAGACCCGGGACTACCCAAGAGACCCAGTACTTC. Complete variable domain (other parts from reference TRBV7-9 and TRBJ2-5): DTGVSQNPRHKITKRGQNVTFRCDPISEHNRLYWYRQTLGQGPEFLTYFQNEAQLEKSRLLSDRFSAERPKGSFSTLEIQRTEQGDSAMYLCASRPGTTQETQYFGPGTRLLVL.

The chain joins TRBV19 to TRBJ1-5; D uncertain. CDR3 size: 13 residues. V shed 7 bases and J shed 7 bases, with 14 bases lying between them. Germline CDR1 and CDR2: LNHDA and SQIVND (reference sequence). The DNA of the CDR3 is TGTGCCAGTACCACCGAGAGGCTCCAGCCCCAGCATTTT. Protein sequence: CASTTERLQPQHF.

The CDR3 loop reads CASSPQGRWGNQPQHF. CDR3 coding DNA: TGTGCCAGCAGCCCTCAGGGTCGGTGGGGCAATCAGCCCCAGCATTTT. V and J are TRBV7-2 and TRBJ1-5; perhaps TRBD1 as D (5 bases). V shed 5 bases and J shed 2 bases, with 16 bases lying between them. CDR1 SGHTA and CDR2 FQGNSA come from the germline V gene. The CDR3 runs 16 residues.

The chain has TRBV27 and TRBJ2-5, with D hard to call. V lost 3 bases and J 0 bases, leaving 14 bases between the germline ends. The V gene's germline CDR1 is MNHEY and CDR2 SMNVEV (reference sequence). The length of the CDR3 is 16 residues. The CDR3 here is CASSFPPSRYQETQYF. The CDR3 DNA sequence: TGTGCCAGCAGTTTCCCTCCCTCACGGTACCAAGAGACCCAGTACTTC.

The V and J genes are TRBV5-4 and TRBJ2-1; 9 bases fit TRBD2. The V gene's germline CDR1 is SGHNT and CDR2 YYREEE (reference sequence). The CDR3 consists of 15 residues. The ends lost 4 bases at V and 7 bases at J; junction bases unmatched: 9. Written as DNA, the CDR3 is TGTGCCAGCAGCGCCCGACTAGCGGCAGATAATGAGCAGTTCTTC. Protein product: CASSARLAADNEQFF.

CDR3 amino acids: CASSSGRYEQYF. CDR3 nucleotide sequence: TGTGCCAGTAGTAGCGGCCGGTACGAGCAGTACTTC. The rearrangement uses TRBV19 and TRBJ2-7; D call uncertain. V gave up 4 bases and J gave up 4 bases, with 8 bases separating them. Germline V lookup: CDR1 LNHDA, CDR2 SQIVND (reference sequence). The CDR3 runs 12 residues.

As DNA, the CDR3 is TGTGCCAGCAGAACCGACAGGACAACCTACGAGCAGTACTTC. Translating gives CASRTDRTTYEQYF. The chain joins TRBV27 to TRBJ2-7, with D possibly TRBD1 on 6 matching bases. CDR1 is MNHEY and CDR2 is SMNVEV in the germline V gene (reference sequence). Trimming stripped 6 bases from V and 2 bases from J, with 14 bases between. There are 14 residues in the CDR3.

This clone was counted a few times. V is TRBV28 and J is TRBJ1-5, with D unclear. The CDR3 has 14 amino acids. Germline V gene data show CDR1 as MDHEN and CDR2 as SYDVKM. V lost 6 bases and J lost 7, with 16 bases in between. The CDR3 region is CASRLAGLGQPQHF. Here the CDR3 DNA reads TGTGCCAGCAGACTGGCGGGCTTAGGGCAGCCCCAGCATTTT.

The chain couples TRBV6-4 to TRBJ1-5; possibly TRBD1 for D (5 bases). This CDR3 has 14 amino acids. V shed 4 bases and J shed 5 bases, with 12 bases lying between them. CDR1 is MRHNA and CDR2 is SNTAGT in the germline V gene. CDR3 residues: CASSVTGGDQPQHF. The CDR3 DNA follows: TGTGCCAGCAGTGTTACCGGGGGTGATCAGCCCCAGCATTTT.

This chain links TRBV13 with TRBJ1-3, with D perhaps TRBD1 (6 bases). Per germline, CDR1 PRHDT and CDR2 FYEKMQ (reference sequence). This CDR3 has 16 residues. V lost 5 bases and J lost 4, with 18 bases in between. The CDR3 DNA is TGTGCCAGCAGCCGATTTGTACAGGGAAGCGGAAACACCATATATTTT. Protein: CASSRFVQGSGNTIYF. The full variable domain, in which reference TRBV13 and TRBJ1-3 provide the parts outside the CDR3, is AAGVIQSPRHLIKEKRETATLKCYPIPRHDTVYWYQQGPGQDPQFLISFYEKMQSDKGSIPDRFSAQQFSDYHSELNMSSLELGDSALYFCASSRFVQGSGNTIYFGEGSWLTVV.

The chain uses TRBV9 and TRBJ2-7; D may be TRBD1 (6 bases). Trimming took off 1 base at V and 5 bases at J, with 13 bases between the two ends. The CDR3 extends over 14 amino acids. The germline V gene has CDR1 SGDLS and CDR2 YYNGEE. The chain's CDR3 is CASSVTRGSNEQYF. The CDR3 DNA sequence: TGTGCCAGCAGCGTAACTAGGGGGAGCAACGAGCAGTACTTC.

The J gene is TRBJ2-1, the V gene TRBV7-3, with TRBD1 matching 11 bases. CDR1 and CDR2 from the germline V gene are SGHTA and FQGTGA. This CDR3 contains 15 residues. After removal of 2 bases from V and 8 bases from J, the junction contained 5 bases not matched to a gene. The CDR3 region has the DNA TGTGCCAGCAGCTTATTGGGACAGGGGGGAGATGAGCAGTTCTTC. Translated, it gives CASSLLGQGGDEQFF.

The chain couples TRBV6-1 to TRBJ1-2, with D unclear. This CDR3 has 15 amino acids. From germline, CDR1 is MNHNS and CDR2 SASEGT. V shed 10 bases and J shed 0 bases, with 18 bases lying between them. CDR3 sequence (DNA): TGTGCCATCCCGATAACCCGAGGAGCTAACTATGGCTACACCTTC. Encoded protein: CAIPITRGANYGYTF.

The chain couples TRBV19 to TRBJ2-2; D call uncertain. Germline CDR1 reads LNHDA; CDR2 reads SQIVND (reference sequence). The ends were cut back, 1 base at V and 0 bases at J, with 21 bases in the middle. CDR3 size: 20 residues. The CDR3 sequence: CASSIVLPGRPRTNTGELFF. The CDR3 DNA reads as TGTGCCAGTAGTATAGTACTCCCAGGCAGGCCACGTACGAACACCGGGGAGCTGTTTTTT.

The CDR3 nucleotides are TGTGCCAGCAGTGCTAGAGACAGGGGCCGCCACGAGGTTGAAGCTTTCTTT. Protein sequence: CASSARDRGRHEVEAFF. The chain links TRBV2 to TRBJ1-1; 8 nucleotides align to TRBD1. This CDR3 is 17 amino acids long. J was trimmed by 7 bases and V by 4 bases; bases with no gene match: 17. From germline, CDR1 is SNHLY and CDR2 FYNNEI.

The rearrangement links TRBV19 to TRBJ1-2; D not certain. There are 12 residues in the CDR3. Between the trimmed V and J ends, which lost 6 bases and 3 bases, there was a span of 8 bases. Germline lookup yields CDR1 LNHDA and CDR2 SQIVND (reference sequence). CDR3 DNA: TGTGCCAGTAGCCGAGGGTACTATGGCTACACCTTC. It is translated as CASSRGYYGYTF. Together with reference TRBV19 and TRBJ1-2, the CDR3 gives the full variable domain: DGGITQSPKYLFRKEGQNVTLSCEQNLNHDAMYWYRQDPGQGLRLIYYSQIVNDFQKGDIAEGYSVSREKKESFPLTVTSAQKNPTAFYLCASSRGYYGYTFGSGTRLTVV.

The rearrangement uses TRBV5-1 and TRBJ2-3, with TRBD2 matching 13 bases. The CDR3 loop spans 17 amino acids. Germline values: CDR1 SGHRS, CDR2 YFSETQ. The V segment lost 5 bases and the J segment 2 bases; nucleotides outside the gene matches: 8. CDR3 loop: CASRSPGLAGLTDTQYF. CDR3 DNA: TGCGCCAGCAGGTCCCCGGGACTAGCGGGGCTCACAGATACGCAGTATTTT.

V gene TRBV25-1 combines with J gene TRBJ2-2, with 7 bases matching TRBD2. With V trimmed by 0 bases and J by 3 bases, 7 bases remained unmatched. CDR3 length: 17 residues. Per germline, CDR1 MGHDK and CDR2 SYGVNS. The CDR3 DNA is TGTGCCAGCAGTGAATACTATAGGACTAGAGACACCGGGGAGCTGTTTTTT. Translation: CASSEYYRTRDTGELFF.